One T cell receptor (beta chain) is described in this entry. Seattle patients were enrolled while actively infected and followed longitudinally. Method: immunoSEQ multiplex PCR; TCRdb's copy keeps in-frame clones and lacks some. The data show some 250,000 clones, roughly four fifths seen once. This sample is part of a study of blood T cell repertoires in COVID-19. Study context: Some COVID-19 samples were acute and others convalescent; all came from the United States, Italy and Spain. T cells, B-cell-depleted T cells, or PBMCs supplied cDNA or gDNA.

This CDR3 spans 18 amino acids. The trim removed 7 bases at V and 8 bases at J, leaving 22 bases unmatched. Germline lookup yields CDR1 KGHSH and CDR2 LQKENI. This sequence was found in a woman older than 75 with COVID-19, enrolled during active disease. V and J are TRBV18 and TRBJ2-1, with TRBD2 matching 8 bases. Sequences were obtained from peripheral blood. CDR3 nucleotides: TGTGCCAGCTGTGTTCGGACTAGCTCTTTCCAATCGGTCGATGAGCAGTTCTTC. Translated, it gives CASCVRTSSFQSVDEQFF.